The 32 T cell receptor beta chains in this list originate from one sample, sequenced in a study of response to subunit inactivated influenza vaccine. TCRdb re-called the RT-PCR reads through MiXCR, storing one row per CDR3 protein. The sample gives about 540,000 distinct CDR3 sequences, around 25% of which show up once; under 3.5% is in the top ten. These same records also appear under a second study, on T cells expressing NK-cell markers. As that report states: cDNA encoding TCR beta was synthesized via 5'RACE template switching incorporating UMIs.

This material consisted of CD4+ T cells sorted from PBMCs, taken 12 days after vaccination. The source is a man in his fifties who received an inactivated influenza vaccine.

The chain joins TRBV4-3 to TRBJ2-1; no clear D gene. Trimming took off 3 bases at V and 0 bases at J, with 9 bases between the two ends. CDR1 is LGHNA, CDR2 YSLEER, per germline. This CDR3 is built from 15 residues. This CDR3 reads CASSQNSYSYNEQFF. CDR3 DNA: TGCGCCAGCAGCCAGAACAGCTACTCCTACAATGAGCAGTTCTTC.

This chain links TRBV12-3 or TRBV12-4 with TRBJ2-1; TRBD1 matches 9 bases. The trim removed 7 bases at V and 5 bases at J, leaving 15 bases unmatched. The CDR3 runs 17 residues. The CDR3 reads CASTKGQGGWGHNEQFF. CDR3 DNA: TGTGCCAGCACCAAGGGACAGGGTGGTTGGGGACACAATGAGCAGTTCTTC.

This clonotype was seen a few times. This chain connects TRBV25-1 to TRBJ2-7; weak D call: TRBD1 (8 bases). CDR1 MGHDK and CDR2 SYGVNS come from the germline V gene. Trimming stripped 11 bases from V and 4 bases from J, with 15 bases between. CDR3 length: 12 amino acids. As DNA, the CDR3 is TGTGCCTCCCAACAGGGGGGGTACGAGCAGTACTTC. It specifies CASQQGGYEQYF.

This clonotype appeared a few times. CDR3 in DNA: TGTGCCAGCACCGACGGGCTAGCGGGGGGTTACAATGAGCAGTTCTTC. Amino acid sequence: CASTDGLAGGYNEQFF. This chain connects TRBV6-2 or TRBV6-3 to TRBJ2-1; 11 nucleotides agree with TRBD2. This CDR3 is built from 16 residues. V trimming: 7 bases; J trimming: 4 bases; junction bases outside the gene matches: 9. The germline CDR1 and CDR2 sequences are MNHEY and SVGEGT.

The V and J genes are TRBV9 and TRBJ1-4; a possible D gene is TRBD1 (6 bases). CDR3 size: 15 residues. Germline CDR1 reads SGDLS; CDR2 reads YYNGEE. Between the trimmed V and J ends, which lost 3 bases and 4 bases, there was a span of 13 bases. The CDR3 DNA reads as TGTGCCAGCAGCGCCGCCGGGACAAGTAATGAAAAACTGTTTTTT. Protein product: CASSAAGTSNEKLFF.

This clonotype has just a few counts. CDR3 nucleotides: TGTGCCAGCAGCCCAATGACAGTTTTGAACACTGAAGCTTTCTTT. Translation gives CASSPMTVLNTEAFF. This chain uses TRBV5-6 with TRBJ1-1; the D gene is possibly TRBD1 (5 bases). V lost 4 bases, J lost 0 bases, and 13 bases lay in between. Germline V CDR1 and CDR2: SGHDT, YYEEEE. The CDR3 sequence is 15 residues long.

This clonotype was seen more than once but under ten times. The chain is built from TRBV5-6 and TRBJ2-2, with 11 bases fitting TRBD2. CDR3 size: 19 residues. V dropped 5 bases and J dropped 0; count of bases not matched to a gene: 12. Germline loops: CDR1 SGHDT, CDR2 YYEEEE. The CDR3 nucleotides read TGTGCCAGCAGGACCCGACTAGCGGGGACCGCTTCGAACACCGGGGAGCTGTTTTTT. Protein sequence: CASRTRLAGTASNTGELFF.

This clonotype has only one observation. V and J are TRBV20-1 and TRBJ1-2; D uncertain. CDR1 and CDR2 from the germline V gene are DFQATT and SNEGSKA (reference sequence). V shed 0 bases and J shed 5 bases, with 10 bases lying between them. The CDR3 is 13 amino acids. CDR3 amino acids: CSARDARRYGYTF. CDR3 sequence (DNA): TGCAGTGCTAGAGACGCCCGGCGTTATGGCTACACCTTC.

This clonotype has only a few counts. This sequence joins TRBV3-1 and TRBJ2-1; no firm D call. The V gene's germline CDR1 is LGHDT and CDR2 YNNKEL (reference sequence). Deletions cut 0 bases from V and 4 bases from J, with 13 bases between. CDR3 length equals 16 residues. The CDR3 DNA reads TGTGCCAGCAGCCAAGATGGGCCGGACGGATACAATGAGCAGTTCTTC. It is translated as CASSQDGPDGYNEQFF.

The rearrangement uses TRBV20-1 and TRBJ2-1, with 8 bases lining up with TRBD1. The CDR3 is made up of 14 amino acids. With V trimmed by 6 bases and J by 0 bases, 4 bases remained unmatched. Germline V gene lookup returns CDR1 DFQATT and CDR2 SNEGSKA (reference sequence). The CDR3 DNA sequence: TGCAGTGCCCTGCAGGGGGCCTCCTACAATGAGCAGTTCTTC. This translates into CSALQGASYNEQFF.

This clonotype was recorded only once. This rearrangement joins TRBV29-1 to TRBJ2-7; the match to TRBD2 covers 12 bases. J gave up 4 bases and V 5 bases, and 6 bases lay outside the gene matches. Germline V gives CDR1 SQVTM, CDR2 ANQGSEA. The CDR3 has 14 residues. Written as DNA, the CDR3 is TGCAGCGTTTGGACTAGCGGGACTACTTACGAGCAGTACTTC. As protein: CSVWTSGTTYEQYF.

This clonotype was observed a few times. The chain recombines TRBV10-3 with TRBJ2-1, with 10 bases matching TRBD2. Trimming removed 1 base from V and 2 bases from J; junction bases left unmatched: 2. The germline gives CDR1 ENHRY, CDR2 SYGVKD. CDR3 length: 16 amino acids. The CDR3 loop reads CAISEFLAGAYNEQFF. The CDR3 DNA is TGTGCCATCAGTGAGTTCCTAGCGGGAGCCTACAATGAGCAGTTCTTC.

This rearrangement joins TRBV7-2 to TRBJ2-6; no firm D call. Germline V gene data show CDR1 as SGHTA and CDR2 as FQGNSA. Trimming took off 1 base at V and 0 bases at J, with 10 bases between the two ends. The CDR3 is 17 residues long. As DNA, the CDR3 is TGTGCCAGCAGCTTAGTTACGCAAACCTCTGGGGCCAACGTCCTGACTTTC. Translating gives CASSLVTQTSGANVLTF.

The chain combines TRBV7-9 with TRBJ2-7; TRBD1 agrees at 7 bases. V was pared by 5 bases and J by 2 bases, with 12 bases of the junction left unmatched. Germline V gives CDR1 SEHNR, CDR2 FQNEAQ (reference sequence). This CDR3 is 16 amino acids long. The CDR3 nucleotides are TGTGCCAGCAGCCAGCGAACGAACAGGGGAACCTACGAGCAGTACTTC. Its protein is CASSQRTNRGTYEQYF.

This clonotype was observed a handful of times. V is TRBV20-1 and J is TRBJ1-2, with D maybe TRBD1 (6 bases). The CDR3 is 14 amino acids. V was clipped by 4 bases and J by 4 bases, with 16 bases between them. Germline V gives CDR1 DFQATT, CDR2 SNEGSKA (reference sequence). CDR3 sequence (DNA): TGCAGTGCTACTACAGGGTTAGATAGCTATGGCTACACCTTC. Its translation is CSATTGLDSYGYTF.

V usage is TRBV9 and J usage is TRBJ2-3; 13 positions match TRBD2. Trimming removed 5 bases from V and 2 bases from J; junction bases left unmatched: 5. The CDR3 consists of 16 residues. CDR1 SGDLS and CDR2 YYNGEE come from the germline V gene. The CDR3 is CASREGLAGNTDTQYF. CDR3 DNA sequence: TGTGCCAGCAGAGAGGGACTAGCGGGGAACACAGATACGCAGTATTTT.

This chain connects TRBV20-1 to TRBJ2-5, with D maybe TRBD1 (6 bases). The germline gives CDR1 DFQATT, CDR2 SNEGSKA (reference sequence). CDR3 length: 14 amino acids. V was shortened by 3 bases and J by 0 bases, with 11 bases between the two germline ends. DNA for the CDR3: TGCAGTGCTAGCAGAGGGGGAAACCAAGAGACCCAGTACTTC. Its translation: CSASRGGNQETQYF.

CDR3 protein: CASKSGLLYNEQFF. The CDR3 coding sequence is TGTGCCAGCAAGTCAGGGCTCCTATACAATGAGCAGTTCTTC. This chain uses TRBV2 with TRBJ2-1; possibly TRBD1 for D (5 bases). V lost 7 bases to trimming and J lost 4 bases, with 14 bases between them. This CDR3 is built from 14 residues. Per the germline V gene, CDR1 is SNHLY and CDR2 is FYNNEI.

V and J are TRBV24-1 and TRBJ2-1; the match to TRBD1 covers 7 bases. Trimming cost V 3 bases and J 0 bases; bases outside gene matches: 1. Germline V CDR1 and CDR2: KGHDR, SFDVKD. The length of the CDR3 is 15 residues. The CDR3 spells CATSDPGGSYNEQFF. The DNA for the CDR3 is TGTGCCACCAGTGATCCAGGGGGCTCCTACAATGAGCAGTTCTTC.

V and J are TRBV5-1 and TRBJ2-7, with D possibly being TRBD1 (6 bases). Germline values: CDR1 SGHRS, CDR2 YFSETQ. V was pared by 0 bases and J by 4 bases, with 11 bases between. The CDR3 sequence is 14 residues long. The CDR3, as DNA: TGCGCCAGCAGCTTGGAAACAGGGTTTTACGAGCAGTACTTC. This gives the protein CASSLETGFYEQYF.

This clonotype was seen a few times. This chain joins TRBV30 and TRBJ1-2; a possible D gene is TRBD1 (6 bases). CDR3 length equals 13 residues. Trimming stripped 5 bases from V and 7 bases from J, with 17 bases between. CDR1 is GTSNPN, CDR2 SVGIG, per germline (reference sequence). CDR3 amino acids: CAWVKPGGGGYTF. The CDR3 bases are TGTGCCTGGGTTAAACCCGGAGGGGGTGGCTACACCTTC.

This clonotype was recorded a few times. This chain links TRBV7-2 with TRBJ1-2; D is undetermined. This CDR3 has 12 residues. Germline-derived CDR1 and CDR2 are SGHTA and FQGNSA. Trimming cost V 4 bases and J 7 bases, with 10 bases left between them. The CDR3 spells CASSSGYGGYTF. CDR3 DNA: TGTGCCAGCAGCTCTGGCTACGGTGGCTACACCTTC.

CDR3 loop: CASSSSSGGAADTQYF. Written as DNA, the CDR3 is TGCGCCAGCAGCTCCTCTAGCGGGGGGGCAGCAGATACGCAGTATTTT. This chain connects TRBV5-1 to TRBJ2-3, with TRBD2 matching 12 bases. The CDR3 contains 16 residues. After removal of 3 bases from V and 4 bases from J, the junction contained 6 bases not matched to a gene. CDR1 and CDR2 from the germline V gene are SGHRS and YFSETQ.

This clonotype turned up a few times. CDR3 sequence (DNA): TGTGCCAGCAGCATCCCGGGGGGGCTAGACTCCTACGAGCAGTACTTC. Protein: CASSIPGGLDSYEQYF. This chain uses TRBV7-8 with TRBJ2-7; 8 bases align to TRBD2. Germline V gene data show CDR1 as SGHVS and CDR2 as FQNEAQ. Trimming at V came to 5 bases and at J to 0 bases, leaving 9 bases not matched to a gene. The CDR3 is made up of 16 amino acids.

This clonotype was counted a few times. The chain employs TRBV11-2 and TRBJ2-7; a weak D match, TRBD1 (5 bases). CDR1 is SGHAT, CDR2 FQNNGV, per germline. Trimming cost V 2 bases and J 6 bases, with 14 bases left between them. The CDR3 sequence is 14 residues long. In nucleotides, the CDR3 is TGTGCCAGCAGCTTAATTAGGCAGGGCGGCGAGCAGTACTTC. It yields the protein CASSLIRQGGEQYF. Filled out from reference TRBV11-2 and TRBJ2-7, the complete variable domain reads EAGVAQSPRYKIIEKRQSVAFWCNPISGHATLYWYQQILGQGPKLLIQFQNNGVVDDSQLPKDRFSAERLKGVDSTLKIQPAKLEDSAVYLCASSLIRQGGEQYFGPGTRLTVT.

V usage is TRBV15 and J usage is TRBJ1-3; the D is unclear. Trimming pared 3 bases from V and 4 bases from J, leaving 13 bases between. Germline CDR1 LNHNV, CDR2 YYDKDF (reference sequence). This CDR3 contains 15 residues. The CDR3 spells CATSRMRGSGNTIYF. The CDR3, as DNA: TGTGCCACCAGCAGGATGCGGGGATCAGGAAACACCATATATTTT.

This rearrangement joins TRBV6-5 to TRBJ2-2, with D possibly TRBD2 on 6 matching bases. V was pared by 2 bases and J by 7 bases, with 14 bases between. CDR1 is MNHEY, CDR2 SVGAGI, per germline. CDR3 length: 15 amino acids. CDR3 in amino acids: CASSYTAAGGGELFF. As DNA, the CDR3 is TGTGCCAGCAGTTACACAGCGGCCGGGGGCGGGGAGCTGTTTTTT.

The J gene is TRBJ2-2, the V gene TRBV19; TRBD1 matches at 9 bases. Germline loops: CDR1 LNHDA, CDR2 SQIVND (reference sequence). CDR3 length: 17 residues. Germline trimming cut 6 bases from V and 4 bases from J; bases unmatched to any gene: 12. The CDR3 DNA is TGTGCCAGTAGCCCCGGGACAGGGAGTTTGGGCACCGGGGAGCTGTTTTTT. Translating gives CASSPGTGSLGTGELFF.

The J gene is TRBJ2-3, the V gene TRBV13; 9 nucleotides match TRBD2. J gave up 4 bases and V 2 bases, and 13 bases lay outside the gene matches. The germline gives CDR1 PRHDT, CDR2 FYEKMQ (reference sequence). The CDR3 runs 18 residues. CDR3 amino acids: CASSLFAGGPSVADTQYF. CDR3 sequence (DNA): TGTGCCAGCAGCTTATTCGCGGGAGGGCCGTCAGTTGCAGATACGCAGTATTTT.

This clonotype has more than one count but fewer than ten. This chain links TRBV6-6 with TRBJ2-7; possibly TRBD1 for D (6 bases). The V end lost 5 bases, the J end lost 5 bases, and 13 bases lay between the germline ends. CDR3 size: 13 residues. The germline V gene has CDR1 MNHNY and CDR2 SVGAGI (reference sequence). This CDR3 is CASSPPGANEQYF. The CDR3, as DNA: TGTGCCAGCAGTCCCCCAGGGGCCAACGAGCAGTACTTC.

This chain joins TRBV20-1 and TRBJ2-1; 9 bases are a match to TRBD2. The length of the CDR3 is 16 residues. Germline V gives CDR1 DFQATT, CDR2 SNEGSKA (reference sequence). With V trimmed by 0 bases and J by 3 bases, 6 bases remained unmatched. CDR3 nucleotide sequence: TGCAGTGCTAGAGATAAACTAGCGGGTAACTACAATGAGCAGTTCTTC. Its protein is CSARDKLAGNYNEQFF.

This clonotype was found a few times. V usage is TRBV18 and J usage is TRBJ1-4; 7 bases match TRBD1. The CDR3 has 14 amino acids. Germline CDR1 and CDR2: KGHSH and LQKENI. J gave up 5 bases and V 3 bases, and 3 bases lay outside the gene matches. CDR3 amino acids: CASSPGQRNEKLFF. The CDR3 nucleotides are TGTGCCAGCTCACCGGGACAGAGAAATGAAAAACTGTTTTTT.